Following are 7 T cell receptor beta chains from one sample sequenced in a study of T and B cells in COVID-19 patients. TRB rearrangements were amplified by multiplex PCR with BIOMED2 TRB-A/B primers. TCRdb fed the multiplex PCR reads into MiXCR, producing one record per CDR3 protein. The top ten hold roughly 37% of the sample, which has fewer than 2,500 distinct CDR3 sequences, about 26% seen once. Each TRB amplification used roughly 230-550 ng of genomic DNA from blood. The specimen sequenced was blood. The receptors here all came from a human donor with active COVID-19.

By frequency in the sample, this clonotype is medium-sized. The CDR3: CASSRGLAGPEEGEQFF. In DNA, the CDR3 is TGCGCCAGCAGCCGAGGACTAGCGGGACCCGAAGAAGGTGAGCAGTTCTTC. The chain uses TRBV5-1 and TRBJ2-1, with TRBD2 matching 12 bases. Germline CDR1 SGHRS, CDR2 YFSETQ. The CDR3 length is 17 residues. J was trimmed by 9 bases and V by 4 bases; bases with no gene match: 14. The entire variable domain, with the rest obtained from reference TRBV5-1 and TRBJ2-1, is as follows: KAGVTQTPRYLIKTRGQQVTLSCSPISGHRSVSWYQQTPGQGLQFLFEYFSETQRNKGNFPGRFSGRQFSNSRSEMNVSTLELGDSALYLCASSRGLAGPEEGEQFFGPGTRLTVL.

This clonotype is medium-sized within its sample. J is TRBJ1-1 and V is TRBV30; D remains unclear. The CDR3 extends over 14 amino acids. V dropped 3 bases and J dropped 0 bases, with 11 bases sitting between them. Germline V gene sequence: CDR1 GTSNPN, CDR2 SVGIG (reference sequence). The CDR3 DNA follows: TGTGCCTGGAGCCGCCCGGGGATGAACACTGAAGCTTTCTTT. This encodes CAWSRPGMNTEAFF.

The V gene is TRBV7-9, the J gene TRBJ2-7, with 15 bases fitting TRBD2. Germline assignment: CDR1 SEHNR and CDR2 FQNEAQ (reference sequence). The CDR3 runs to 19 residues. V shed 1 base, J shed 2 bases, and the junction held 9 bases outside the gene matches. The CDR3 is CASSLVDGTSGRRTYEQYF. In DNA form, the CDR3 reads TGTGCCAGCAGCTTAGTAGATGGGACTAGCGGGAGGAGGACCTACGAGCAGTACTTC.

As regards this clonotype: This may come from a read error, since a much larger clone is one base off. The CDR3 does not end in the conserved phenylalanine or tryptophan, so this is likely a read error. The chain uses TRBV6-1 and TRBJ2-5; tentative D call: TRBD1 (5 bases). V was pared by 4 bases and J by 1 base, with 10 bases between. Germline-derived CDR1 and CDR2 are MNHNS and SASEGT. The CDR3 runs 14 residues. The CDR3 coding sequence is TGTGCCAGCAGTGGGCGACAGCCCCAAGAGACCCAGTACGTC. Protein product: CASSGRQPQETQYV.

This clonotype qualifies as medium-sized. The CDR3 sequence: CASSLGFDGNEQFF. For the CDR3, the DNA is TGCGCCAGCAGCTTGGGCTTTGACGGGAATGAGCAGTTCTTC. V gene TRBV5-1 combines with J gene TRBJ2-1; D uncertain. The V gene's germline CDR1 is SGHRS and CDR2 YFSETQ. CDR3 size: 14 residues. V gave up 0 bases and J gave up 7 bases, with 11 bases separating them.

This clonotype rates as large. The gene calls are TRBV19 and TRBJ2-1, with D maybe TRBD2 (5 bases). V shed 3 bases and J shed 10 bases, with 16 bases lying between them. The CDR3 sequence is 14 residues long. The V gene's germline CDR1 is LNHDA and CDR2 SQIVND (reference sequence). CDR3: CASSMLFTGREQFF. The CDR3 DNA reads as TGTGCCAGTAGTATGCTGTTCACGGGAAGGGAGCAGTTCTTC.

There are a few counts of this clonotype. The chain employs TRBV7-2 and TRBJ2-1; 9 bases are a match to TRBD2. This CDR3 has 17 residues. Germline V CDR1 and CDR2: SGHTA, FQGNSA. After removal of 7 bases from V and 0 bases from J, the junction contained 10 bases not matched to a gene. In DNA, the CDR3 is TGTGCCAGCAACCGGATAGCGGGAGCTAGCTCCTACAATGAGCAGTTCTTC. It yields the protein CASNRIAGASSYNEQFF.